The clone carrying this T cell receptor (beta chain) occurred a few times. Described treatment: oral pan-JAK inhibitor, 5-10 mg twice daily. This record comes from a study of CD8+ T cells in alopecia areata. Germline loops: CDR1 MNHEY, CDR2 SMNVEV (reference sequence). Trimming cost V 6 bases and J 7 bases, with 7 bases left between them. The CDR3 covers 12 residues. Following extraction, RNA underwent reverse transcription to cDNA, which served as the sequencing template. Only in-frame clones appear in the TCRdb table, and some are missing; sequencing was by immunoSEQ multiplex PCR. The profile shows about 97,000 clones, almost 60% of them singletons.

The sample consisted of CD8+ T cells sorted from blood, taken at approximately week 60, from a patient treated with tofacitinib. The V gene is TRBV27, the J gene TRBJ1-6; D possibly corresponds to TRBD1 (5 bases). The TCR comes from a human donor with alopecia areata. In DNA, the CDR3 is TGTGCCAGCAGAACAGGCAATTCACCCCTCCACTTT. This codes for CASRTGNSPLHF.